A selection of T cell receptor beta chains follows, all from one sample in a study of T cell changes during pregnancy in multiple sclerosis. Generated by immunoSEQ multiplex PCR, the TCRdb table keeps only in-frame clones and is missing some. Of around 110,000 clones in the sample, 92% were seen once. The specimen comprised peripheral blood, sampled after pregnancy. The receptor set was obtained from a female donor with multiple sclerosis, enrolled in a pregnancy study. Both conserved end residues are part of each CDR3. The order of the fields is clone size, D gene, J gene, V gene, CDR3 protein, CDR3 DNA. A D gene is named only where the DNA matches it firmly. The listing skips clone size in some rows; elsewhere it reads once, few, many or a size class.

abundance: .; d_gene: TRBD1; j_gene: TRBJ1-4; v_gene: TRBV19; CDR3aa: CASTDTGGKLFF; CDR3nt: TGTGCCAGTACCGATACAGGGGGAAAACTGTTTTTT
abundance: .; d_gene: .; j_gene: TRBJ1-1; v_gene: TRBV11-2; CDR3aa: CASSLGPGQNTEAFF; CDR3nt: TGTGCCAGCAGCTTAGGGCCAGGCCAGAACACTGAAGCTTTCTTT
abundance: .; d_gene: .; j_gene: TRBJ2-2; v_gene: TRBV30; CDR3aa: CAWSPLLTGELFF; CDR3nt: TGTGCCTGGAGTCCCCTACTCACCGGGGAGCTGTTTTTT
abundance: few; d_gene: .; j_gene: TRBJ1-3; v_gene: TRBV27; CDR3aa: CASSLRSGNTIYF; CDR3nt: TGTGCCAGCAGCCTACGGTCTGGAAACACCATATATTTT
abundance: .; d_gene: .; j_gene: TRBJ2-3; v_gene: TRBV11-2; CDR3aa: CASSLGVTDTDTQYF; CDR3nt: TGTGCCAGCAGCTTAGGAGTCACTGACACAGATACGCAGTATTTT
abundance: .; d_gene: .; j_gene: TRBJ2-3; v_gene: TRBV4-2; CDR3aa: CASSQEDRFTDTQYF; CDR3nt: TGTGCCAGCAGCCAAGAGGACAGATTCACAGATACGCAGTATTTT
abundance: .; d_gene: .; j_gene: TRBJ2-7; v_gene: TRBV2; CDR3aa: CASSEPQVPYEQYF; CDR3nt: TGTGCCAGCAGTGAACCACAGGTCCCCTACGAGCAGTACTTC
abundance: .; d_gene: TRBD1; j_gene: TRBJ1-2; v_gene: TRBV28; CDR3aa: CASSFGGGSYGYTF; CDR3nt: TGTGCCAGCAGTTTCGGAGGGGGCAGCTATGGCTACACCTTC
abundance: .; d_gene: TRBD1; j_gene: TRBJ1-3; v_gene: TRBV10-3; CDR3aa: CAIGGQLSGNTIYF; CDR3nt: TGTGCCATCGGGGGACAGCTCTCTGGAAACACCATATATTTT
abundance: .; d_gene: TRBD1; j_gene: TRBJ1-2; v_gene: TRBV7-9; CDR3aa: CASSLDRDRDYYGYTF; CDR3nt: TGTGCCAGCAGCTTGGACCGGGACAGGGATTACTATGGCTACACCTTC
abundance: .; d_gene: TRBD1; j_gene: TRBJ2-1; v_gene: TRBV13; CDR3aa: CASSLGQGPSSYNEQFF; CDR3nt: TGTGCCAGCAGCTTGGGACAGGGGCCGAGCTCCTACAATGAGCAGTTCTTC